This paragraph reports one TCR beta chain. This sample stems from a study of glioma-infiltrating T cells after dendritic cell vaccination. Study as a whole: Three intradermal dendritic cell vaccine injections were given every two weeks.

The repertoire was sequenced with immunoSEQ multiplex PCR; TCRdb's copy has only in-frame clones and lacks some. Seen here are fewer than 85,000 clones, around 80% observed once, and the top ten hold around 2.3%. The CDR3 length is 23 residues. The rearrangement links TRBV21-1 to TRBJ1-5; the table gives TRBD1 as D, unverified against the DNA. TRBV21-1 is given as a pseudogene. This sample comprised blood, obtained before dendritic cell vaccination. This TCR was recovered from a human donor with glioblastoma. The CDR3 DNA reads TGTGCCAGCAGCAAAGTAAGTTTTTCGAGTGGGGCTTGGAATCACCTAAGCAATCAGCCCCAGCATTTT. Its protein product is CASSKVSFSSGAWNHLSNQPQHF.